A selection of T cell receptor beta chains follows, all from one sample in a study of blood T cell repertoires in COVID-19. Produced via immunoSEQ multiplex PCR; TCRdb's table is partial and in-frame only. The sample shows about 220,000 clones, 80% to 85% of them seen only once. Sequencing input: peripheral blood. The origin of the receptors is a woman between 70 and 85 years old with COVID-19, enrolled during active disease. CDR3s include the opening cysteine and the closing phenylalanine or tryptophan. The D gene is left open where the match is weak. The listing skips clone size in some rows; elsewhere it reads once, few, many or a size class.

d_gene,v_gene,j_gene,abundance,CDR3aa,CDR3nt
-,TRBV5-1,TRBJ1-6,-,CASSLGDVGSPLHF,TGCGCCAGCAGCTTAGGGGATGTCGGTTCACCCCTCCACTTT
-,TRBV6-5,TRBJ2-1,-,CASGPAGPPYNEQFF,TGTGCCAGCGGCCCGGCGGGCCCGCCTTACAATGAGCAGTTCTTC
-,TRBV5-8,TRBJ2-7,-,CASSLPRVREQYF,TGTGCCAGCAGCCTCCCGAGAGTCCGCGAGCAGTACTTC
TRBD1,TRBV30,TRBJ1-5,few,CACRTGGFNQPQHF,TGTGCCTGTCGGACAGGGGGCTTCAATCAGCCCCAGCATTTT
-,TRBV21-1,TRBJ1-1,-,CASSLPWDTRTLF,TGTGCCAGCAGCCTACCTTGGGACACTAGGACCCTCTTT
TRBD1,TRBV7-8,TRBJ1-6,once,CASRTGVSPLHF,TGTGCCAGCAGGACAGGGGTTTCACCCCTCCACTTT
TRBD1,TRBV7-2,TRBJ1-2,-,CASSPRQGASAYGYTF,TGTGCCAGCAGCCCGAGACAGGGGGCGAGTGCCTATGGCTACACCTTC
-,TRBV30,TRBJ1-2,few,CACSFLRDGYTF,TGTGCCTGTAGTTTTTTGAGGGATGGCTACACCTTC
TRBD2,TRBV7-8,TRBJ2-1,-,CASSFRLADSYNEQFF,TGTGCCAGCAGCTTTAGGCTAGCGGATTCCTACAATGAGCAGTTCTTC
-,TRBV6-1,TRBJ1-2,-,CASSETRSTNYGYTF,TGTGCCAGCAGTGAAACCAGAAGTACTAACTATGGCTACACCTTC
-,TRBV28,TRBJ2-7,-,CASSLTGRRGLEQYF,TGTGCCAGCAGTTTAACGGGCAGACGAGGACTGGAGCAGTACTTC
-,TRBV19,TRBJ1-6,-,CASRSSGDLFSPLHF,TGTGCCAGTAGGTCCTCGGGGGACTTATTTTCACCCCTCCACTTT
TRBD1,TRBV28,TRBJ1-4,-,CASSPGQGGGEKLFF,TGTGCCAGCAGCCCGGGACAGGGCGGAGGGGAAAAACTGTTTTTT
-,TRBV5-1,TRBJ2-3,many,CASSWARNTDTQYF,TGCGCCAGCAGTTGGGCCAGAAACACAGATACGCAGTATTTT
TRBD2,TRBV10-3,TRBJ2-3,-,CAISETIAGGGTDTQYF,TGTGCCATCAGTGAGACCATAGCGGGAGGGGGTACAGATACGCAGTATTTT
TRBD1,TRBV24-1,TRBJ2-7,-,CATRPTGSYEQYF,TGTGCCACCAGACCGACAGGGTCCTACGAGCAGTACTTC
TRBD1,TRBV10-3,TRBJ1-2,-,CAISDDRGSGYTF,TGTGCCATCAGTGATGACAGGGGTAGCGGCTACACCTTC
TRBD1,TRBV6-5,TRBJ2-7,-,CASSYHRDRGDEQYF,TGTGCCAGCAGTTACCACAGGGACAGGGGAGACGAGCAGTACTTC
TRBD1,TRBV29-1,TRBJ1-1,-,CSGRQGADTEAFF,TGCAGCGGGAGACAGGGGGCGGATACTGAAGCTTTCTTT
TRBD1,TRBV7-9,TRBJ1-5,-,CASSQGGGGGNQPQHF,TGTGCCAGCAGCCAGGGGGGAGGAGGAGGCAATCAGCCCCAGCATTTT
TRBD1,TRBV4-1,TRBJ2-7,few,CASSQGQGFNEQYF,TGCGCCAGCAGCCAAGGACAGGGATTCAACGAGCAGTACTTC
TRBD2,TRBV7-2,TRBJ2-7,few,CASSQAGYTTYEQYF,TGTGCCAGCAGCCAAGCGGGATATACAACCTACGAGCAGTACTTC
-,TRBV30,TRBJ2-1,-,CAWGSGGEQFF,TGTGCCTGGGGGAGCGGAGGGGAGCAGTTCTTC
-,TRBV5-4,TRBJ1-1,-,CASSFPETAQFF,TGTGCCAGCAGCTTTCCGGAGACAGCACAATTTTTT
TRBD2,TRBV27,TRBJ2-7,-,CASSLYPPTSGRSYEQYF,TGTGCCAGCAGTTTATATCCTCCTACTAGCGGGAGGTCCTACGAGCAGTACTTC
TRBD1,TRBV28,TRBJ1-1,-,CASRDRGNVDFF,TGTGCCAGCAGGGACAGGGGGAACGTCGATTTCTTT
-,TRBV28,TRBJ2-7,-,CATRDSKVQQYF,TGTGCCACCCGGGACTCAAAGGTTCAGCAGTACTTC
TRBD2,TRBV6-2/TRBV6-3,TRBJ2-3,-,CASSYEGSGRTDTQYF,TGTGCCAGCAGTTACGAAGGTAGCGGGAGAACAGATACGCAGTATTTT
TRBD1,TRBV7-8,TRBJ2-7,-,CASSLGQRHYEQYF,TGTGCCAGCAGCCTGGGACAGCGGCACTACGAGCAGTACTTC
TRBD2,TRBV5-1,TRBJ2-1,-,CASSFAGTTNEQFF,TGCGCCAGCAGCTTTGCCGGGACTACCAATGAGCAGTTCTTC
-,TRBV28,TRBJ1-5,-,CASSLPGQPQENQPQHF,TGTGCCAGCAGTTTACCCGGACAGCCCCAAGAAAATCAGCCCCAGCATTTT
TRBD1,TRBV10-3,TRBJ2-3,-,CAINLGQGNTDTQYF,TGTGCCATCAATTTGGGACAGGGAAACACAGATACGCAGTATTTT
TRBD1,TRBV10-3,TRBJ1-6,once,CAISEPGQGRESPLHF,TGTGCCATCAGTGAGCCGGGACAGGGGCGGGAATCACCCCTCCACTTT
-,TRBV6-2/TRBV6-3,TRBJ2-7,-,CASSYSYSSEQYF,TGTGCCAGCAGTTACTCTTACTCAAGCGAGCAGTACTTC
-,TRBV19,TRBJ2-7,-,CASSPSWRVDEQYF,TGTGCCAGTAGTCCCTCCTGGAGGGTAGACGAGCAGTACTTC
-,TRBV19,TRBJ1-2,-,CASSIAGRAGGYTF,TGTGCCAGTAGTATAGCGGGCAGAGCGGGAGGCTACACCTTC
-,TRBV3-1/TRBV3-2,TRBJ1-6,-,CASSQAGNSPLHF,TGTGCCAGCAGCCAAGCCGGGAATTCACCCCTCCACTTT
TRBD1,TRBV9,TRBJ1-1,-,CASSAAPPGTVDPNTEAFF,TGTGCCAGCAGCGCCGCCCCCCCCGGGACAGTCGACCCGAACACTGAAGCTTTCTTT
-,TRBV5-1,TRBJ2-6,-,CASSPGAGPSPRANVLTF,TGCGCCAGCAGCCCAGGCGCGGGGCCCTCTCCTCGGGCCAACGTCCTGACTTTC
TRBD2,TRBV10-1,TRBJ2-7,-,CASSDEGLAGAEQYF,TGCGCCAGCAGTGATGAGGGACTAGCGGGAGCCGAGCAGTACTTC
-,TRBV14,TRBJ2-7,-,CASSQGGTAVYEQYF,TGTGCCAGCAGCCAAGGCGGGACAGCAGTTTACGAGCAGTACTTC
TRBD1,TRBV19,TRBJ2-2,-,CASSRQATGARNTGELFF,TGTGCCAGTAGTAGACAGGCAACAGGGGCCCGGAACACCGGGGAGCTGTTTTTT
-,TRBV30,TRBJ2-7,-,CAWKSSLYRTPPYEQYF,TGTGCCTGGAAAAGTAGTCTCTATCGGACTCCACCCTACGAGCAGTACTTC
TRBD1,TRBV5-1,TRBJ2-5,once,CASSFPGGRETQYF,TGCGCCAGCAGCTTCCCAGGGGGCCGAGAGACCCAGTACTTC
-,TRBV11-2,TRBJ1-1,-,CASSLAGPSFLLRTEAFF,TGTGCCAGCAGCTTAGCAGGCCCCTCTTTTCTACTGAGAACTGAAGCTTTCTTT
-,TRBV9,TRBJ1-5,-,CASSVGRGGNQPQHF,TGTGCCAGCAGCGTAGGAAGGGGTGGCAATCAGCCCCAGCATTTT
TRBD2,TRBV3-1/TRBV3-2,TRBJ2-5,-,CASSRCPGLVVEETQYF,TGTGCCAGCAGCCGATGCCCGGGACTAGTAGTAGAAGAGACCCAGTACTTC
TRBD2,TRBV28,TRBJ2-7,-,CASSSGLAGSYEQYF,TGTGCCAGCAGTTCGGGACTAGCGGGGTCCTACGAGCAGTACTTC
TRBD2,TRBV3-1/TRBV3-2,TRBJ2-1,-,CASSQNSPGLAINEQFF,TGTGCCAGCAGCCAAAATTCACCGGGACTAGCTATTAATGAGCAGTTCTTC
TRBD2,TRBV13,TRBJ2-7,-,CASSLRTSGSWSYEQYF,TGTGCCAGCAGCTTAAGGACTAGCGGGAGTTGGTCCTACGAGCAGTACTTC
TRBD2,TRBV25-1,TRBJ2-7,few,CASSESGLAGWYEQYF,TGTGCCAGCAGTGAATCAGGACTAGCGGGTTGGTACGAGCAGTACTTC
TRBD1,TRBV19,TRBJ1-2,-,CASSITGTGGNNYGYTF,TGTGCCAGTAGTATAACCGGGACAGGGGGGAATAACTATGGCTACACCTTC
-,TRBV28,TRBJ2-1,-,CASSFRIAYNEQFF,TGTGCCAGCAGTTTTCGCATAGCCTACAATGAGCAGTTCTTC